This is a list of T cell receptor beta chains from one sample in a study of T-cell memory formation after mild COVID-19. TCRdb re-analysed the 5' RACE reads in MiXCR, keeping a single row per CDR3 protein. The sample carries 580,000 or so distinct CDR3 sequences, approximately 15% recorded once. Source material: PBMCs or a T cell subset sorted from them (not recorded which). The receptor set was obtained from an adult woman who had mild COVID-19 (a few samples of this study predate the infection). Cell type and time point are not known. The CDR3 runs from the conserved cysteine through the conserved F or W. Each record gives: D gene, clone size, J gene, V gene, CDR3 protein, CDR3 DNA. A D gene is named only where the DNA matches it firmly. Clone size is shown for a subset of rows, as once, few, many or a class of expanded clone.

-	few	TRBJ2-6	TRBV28	CASGRPNVLTF	TGTGCCAGCGGGCGCCCCAACGTCCTGACTTTC
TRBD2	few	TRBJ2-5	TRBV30	CAFYTSGSTQETQYF	TGTGCCTTCTATACTAGCGGGAGCACCCAAGAGACCCAGTACTTC
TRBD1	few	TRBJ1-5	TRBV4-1	CASSQVTGDQPQHF	TGCGCCAGCAGCCAAGTGACAGGGGATCAGCCCCAGCATTTT
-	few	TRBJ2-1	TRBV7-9	CASSSGQGGPLREFF	TGTGCCAGCAGCTCTGGACAGGGAGGGCCTTTACGAGAGTTCTTC
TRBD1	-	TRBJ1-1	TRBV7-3	CASSRDRGSVTEAFF	TGTGCCAGCAGCCGTGACAGGGGGTCGGTCACTGAAGCTTTCTTT
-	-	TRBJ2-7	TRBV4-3	CASRPGKWIGEQYF	TGCGCCAGCAGGCCGGGGAAGTGGATAGGGGAGCAGTACTTC
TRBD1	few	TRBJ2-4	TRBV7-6	CASSYANQQGAGIQYF	TGTGCCAGCAGCTACGCCAACCAACAGGGGGCCGGAATTCAGTACTTC
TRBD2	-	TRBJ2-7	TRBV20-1	CSGTSGAYEQYF	TGCAGTGGGACTAGCGGGGCCTACGAGCAGTACTTC
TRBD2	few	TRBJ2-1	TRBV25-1	CASSGRTSGNNEQFF	TGTGCCAGCAGTGGTAGGACTAGCGGGAACAATGAGCAGTTCTTC
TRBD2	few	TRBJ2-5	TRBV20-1	CSVPRLAGGETQYF	TGCAGTGTCCCACGACTAGCGGGAGGAGAGACCCAGTACTTC
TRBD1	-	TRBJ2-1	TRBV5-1	CASSTGQGGQGEQFF	TGCGCCAGCAGCACCGGACAGGGGGGTCAGGGAGAGCAGTTCTTC
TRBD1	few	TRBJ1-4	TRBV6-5	CATSDRVATNEKLFF	TGTGCCACCTCGGACAGGGTCGCAACTAATGAAAAACTGTTTTTT
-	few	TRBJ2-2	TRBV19	CASSMGTLTGELFF	TGTGCCAGTAGTATGGGGACACTCACCGGGGAGCTGTTTTTT
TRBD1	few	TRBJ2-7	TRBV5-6	CASSLRDRAPYEQYF	TGTGCCAGCAGCTTGAGGGACAGGGCCCCCTACGAGCAGTACTTC
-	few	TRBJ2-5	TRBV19	CASSAAWGETQYF	TGTGCCAGTAGTGCGGCCTGGGGAGAGACCCAGTACTTC
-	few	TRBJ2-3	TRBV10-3	CAISGSGHLTDTQYF	TGTGCCATCAGTGGGTCGGGACATCTCACAGATACGCAGTATTTT
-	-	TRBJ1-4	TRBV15	CATSRGGQRGEKLFF	TGTGCCACCAGCAGAGGAGGGCAGCGGGGGGAAAAACTGTTTTTT